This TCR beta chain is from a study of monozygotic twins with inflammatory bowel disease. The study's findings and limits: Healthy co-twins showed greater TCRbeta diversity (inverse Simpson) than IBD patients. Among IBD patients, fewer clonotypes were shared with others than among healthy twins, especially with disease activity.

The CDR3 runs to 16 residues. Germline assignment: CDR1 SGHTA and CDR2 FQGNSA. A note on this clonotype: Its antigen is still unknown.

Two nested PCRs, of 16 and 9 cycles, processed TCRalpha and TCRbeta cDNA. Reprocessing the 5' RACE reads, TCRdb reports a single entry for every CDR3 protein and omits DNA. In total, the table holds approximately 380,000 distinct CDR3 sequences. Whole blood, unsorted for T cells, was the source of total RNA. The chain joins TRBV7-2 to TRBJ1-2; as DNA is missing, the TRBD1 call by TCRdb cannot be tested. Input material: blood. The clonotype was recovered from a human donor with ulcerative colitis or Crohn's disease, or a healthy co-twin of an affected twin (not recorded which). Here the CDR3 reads CASSPQQGPSNYGYTF.